This TCR beta chain was identified during a study of T cell responses to AZD1222 COVID-19 vaccine. Some clones are missing from TCRdb's copy, which holds only in-frame ones; the method was immunoSEQ multiplex PCR. The sample contains roughly 120,000 clones, around 90% of which appear only once. In germline, CDR1 is SGHDT, CDR2 YYEEEE. This CDR3 is built from 18 residues. V lost 1 base, J lost 0 bases, and 6 bases stayed unmatched. The sequence was collected from an adult who received the AZD1222 COVID-19 vaccine. The material sequenced was peripheral blood, taken 28 days after the second AZD1222 dose. The chain uses TRBV5-6 and TRBJ1-6; 8 bases align to TRBD1. The CDR3 DNA is TGTGCCAGCAGCTTGAATCGGGACAGGAGCTCCTATAATTCACCCCTCCACTTT. Residues: CASSLNRDRSSYNSPLHF.